Listed below are T cell receptor beta chains from one sample, sequenced in a study of blood T cell repertoires in COVID-19. Sequencing was performed with immunoSEQ multiplex PCR; in TCRdb, only in-frame clones are kept and a portion is missing. The sample records about 190,000 clones, around 84% being singletons. Material for sequencing was peripheral blood. Source of these receptors: a woman older than 75 with acute or convalescent COVID-19. Both conserved end residues are part of each CDR3. D genes are given only for firm matches. Rows may omit the clone size; those that give it use once, few, many or a size class.

d_call j_call v_call cdr3_length clone_size cdr3_aa cdr3_nt
TRBD2 TRBJ2-1 TRBV2 15 NA CASTTGTSPYNEQFF TGTGCCAGCACCACCGGGACTAGTCCCTACAATGAGCAGTTCTTC
TRBD1 TRBJ1-2 TRBV19 15 NA CASQTTGGGYYGYTF TGTGCCAGCCAAACCACAGGGGGCGGGTACTATGGCTACACCTTC
NA TRBJ1-4 TRBV29-1 12 NA CSVESPNEKLFF TGCAGCGTTGAAAGCCCTAATGAAAAACTGTTTTTT
TRBD1 TRBJ1-5 TRBV6-1 15 NA CASSESPAGGQPQHF TGTGCCAGCAGTGAAAGCCCGGCAGGGGGGCAGCCCCAGCATTTT
TRBD2 TRBJ2-7 TRBV4-3 14 NA CASSQREGSYEQYF TGCGCCAGCAGCCAGCGGGAGGGATCATACGAGCAGTACTTC
TRBD1 TRBJ2-5 TRBV18 13 NA CASSSDRGETQYF TGTGCCAGCTCGTCCGACAGGGGTGAGACCCAGTACTTC
NA TRBJ1-2 TRBV4-2 12 NA CASRGVGYGYTF TGTGCCAGCAGAGGGGTTGGGTATGGCTACACCTTC
NA TRBJ1-4 TRBV7-9 16 once CASSFLDKAFNEKLFF TGTGCCAGCAGCTTCCTCGACAAGGCCTTCAATGAAAAACTGTTTTTT
TRBD2 TRBJ2-7 TRBV6-6 15 NA CASSYPPPAGGEQYF TGTGCCAGCAGCTACCCCCCCCCAGCGGGAGGCGAGCAGTACTTC
TRBD1 TRBJ2-6 TRBV5-1 15 many CASGDRDSGANVLTF TGCGCCAGCGGGGACAGGGACTCTGGGGCCAACGTCCTGACTTTC
TRBD1 TRBJ1-2 TRBV10-2 15 NA CASSETGQPLYGYTF TGCGCCAGCAGTGAGACGGGACAGCCCCTTTATGGCTACACCTTC
TRBD2 TRBJ2-1 TRBV6-6 15 NA CASSRLAGTYNEQFF TGTGCCAGCAGCCGACTAGCGGGTACCTACAATGAGCAGTTCTTC
NA TRBJ1-1 TRBV10-1 13 few CASSVSPEGEAFF TGCGCCAGCAGTGTTTCTCCCGAGGGCGAGGCTTTCTTT
TRBD2 TRBJ2-7 TRBV14 15 NA CASSPRLAGTYEQYF TGTGCCAGCAGCCCGAGACTAGCGGGTACCTACGAGCAGTACTTC
NA TRBJ1-1 TRBV3-1/TRBV3-2 15 few CASSRRGQLNTEAFF TGTGCCAGCAGCCGAAGAGGGCAGTTGAACACTGAAGCTTTCTTT
NA TRBJ1-1 TRBV18 14 once CASSQLAENTEAFF TGTGCCAGCTCACAACTGGCGGAGAACACTGAAGCTTTCTTT
TRBD1 TRBJ1-3 TRBV18 17 NA CASSPFPQGDSGNTIYF TGTGCCAGCTCACCTTTCCCACAGGGGGACTCTGGAAACACCATATATTTT
TRBD2 TRBJ2-1 TRBV7-9 14 NA CASSFRGSNNEQFF TGTGCCAGCAGCTTTCGCGGGAGTAACAATGAGCAGTTCTTC
NA TRBJ1-5 TRBV18 13 NA CASSPLSNQPQHF TGTGCCAGCTCACCATTAAGCAATCAGCCCCAGCATTTT
NA TRBJ1-2 TRBV10-2 14 NA CANNLDRPIYGYTF TGCGCCAATAACCTAGACAGGCCAATCTATGGCTACACCTTC
NA TRBJ1-6 TRBV19 13 NA CASRHAGDSPLHF TGTGCCAGTAGACATGCAGGGGATTCACCCCTCCACTTT
NA TRBJ1-2 TRBV6-5 14 NA CASSSPTGPYGYTF TGTGCCAGCAGCTCCCCTACAGGGCCCTATGGCTACACCTTC
TRBD2 TRBJ2-4 TRBV5-6 17 once CASSTVAGGARGNIQYF TGTGCCAGCAGCACCGTAGCGGGAGGAGCGAGGGGAAACATTCAGTACTTC
NA TRBJ1-2 TRBV7-8 14 NA CASSLSTPRVRYTF TGTGCCAGCAGCTTAAGTACCCCCCGGGTACGTTACACCTTC
NA TRBJ1-4 TRBV20-1 13 NA CSVREGGDEKLFF TGCAGTGTTCGTGAAGGAGGTGATGAAAAACTGTTTTTT
NA TRBJ1-2 TRBV19 11 NA CASSREDGYTF TGTGCCAGTAGTAGGGAGGATGGCTACACCTTC
NA TRBJ1-1 TRBV9 14 NA CASSALQGITEAFF TGTGCCAGCAGCGCACTCCAGGGAATCACTGAAGCTTTCTTT
NA TRBJ2-1 TRBV6-5 14 NA CASNQRFRGDEQFF TGTGCCAGCAATCAGCGCTTTAGAGGCGATGAGCAGTTCTTC
TRBD1 TRBJ2-5 TRBV27 14 NA CASLGQGKAETQYF TGTGCCAGTCTTGGACAGGGTAAGGCAGAGACCCAGTACTTC
TRBD1 TRBJ1-1 TRBV2 13 NA CASSALQGLEAFF TGTGCCAGCAGTGCTCTACAGGGGCTTGAAGCTTTCTTT
TRBD1 TRBJ1-4 TRBV27 16 NA CASNSRGPYDSEKLFF TGTGCCAGCAACTCGAGGGGGCCTTACGACAGTGAAAAACTGTTTTTT
TRBD1 TRBJ2-1 TRBV24-1 18 NA CATSGPTLTGANYNEQFF TGTGCCACCAGCGGCCCCACCCTCACAGGGGCTAACTACAATGAGCAGTTCTTC
NA TRBJ2-7 TRBV5-1 13 NA CATIRAREYEQYF TGCGCCACTATCCGGGCCCGGGAATACGAGCAGTACTTC
TRBD2 TRBJ2-7 TRBV3-1/TRBV3-2 17 NA CASSRGLAGPSSYEQYF TGTGCCAGCAGCCGGGGACTAGCGGGACCGAGCTCCTACGAGCAGTACTTC
TRBD1 TRBJ1-2 TRBV5-1 14 NA CASSLSQGTYGYTF TGCGCCAGCAGCTTGTCACAGGGGACCTATGGCTACACCTTC
TRBD2 TRBJ2-7 TRBV27 14 NA CASSSSGMAYEQYF TGTGCCAGCAGTTCTAGCGGGATGGCCTACGAGCAGTACTTC
NA TRBJ2-1 TRBV19 15 NA CASSMRRAPYNEQFF TGTGCCAGTAGTATGAGGAGAGCCCCCTACAATGAGCAGTTCTTC
NA TRBJ2-1 TRBV30 14 NA CAWSTVFPYNEQFF TGTGCCTGGAGTACAGTGTTTCCTTACAATGAGCAGTTCTTC
NA TRBJ1-5 TRBV21-1 16 NA CASSPEGRGGNQPQHF TGTGCCAGCAGCCCCGAGGGAAGGGGGGGAAATCAGCCCCAGCATTTT
TRBD1 TRBJ1-1 TRBV5-6 16 NA CASSRLGQGSFTEAFF TGTGCCAGCAGCCGACTAGGACAGGGGTCCTTCACTGAAGCTTTCTTT
TRBD1 TRBJ1-6 TRBV6-5 15 NA CASSYQGQGNSPLHF TGTGCCAGCAGTTACCAGGGACAGGGAAATTCACCCCTCCACTTT
NA TRBJ1-2 TRBV7-3 14 few CASSLGEGNYGYTF TGTGCCAGCAGCTTAGGGGAGGGAAACTATGGCTACACCTTC
NA TRBJ1-2 TRBV4-3 14 NA CASSHSQGDYGYTF TGCGCCAGCAGCCACTCACAGGGAGACTATGGCTACACCTTC
TRBD2 TRBJ2-2 TRBV10-3 16 NA CAISVGAGVGTGELFF TGTGCCATCAGTGTTGGAGCGGGAGTCGGAACCGGGGAGCTGTTTTTT